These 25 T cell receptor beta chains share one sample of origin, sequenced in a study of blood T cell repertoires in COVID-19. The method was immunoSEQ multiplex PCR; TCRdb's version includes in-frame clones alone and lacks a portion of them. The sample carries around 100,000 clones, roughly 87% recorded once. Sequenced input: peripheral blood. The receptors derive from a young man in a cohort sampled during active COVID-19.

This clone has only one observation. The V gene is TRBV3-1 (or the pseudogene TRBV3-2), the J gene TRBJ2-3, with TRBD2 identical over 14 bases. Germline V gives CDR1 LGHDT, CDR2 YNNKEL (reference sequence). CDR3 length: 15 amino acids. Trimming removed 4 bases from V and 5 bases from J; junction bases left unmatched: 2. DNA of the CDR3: TGTGCCAGCAGCCGACTAGCGGGGGGGGAAGATACGCAGTATTTT. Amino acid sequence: CASSRLAGGEDTQYF.

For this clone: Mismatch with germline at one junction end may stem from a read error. CDR3 DNA: TGTGCCAGCAGTGAGAGGAGGGATCGCTGGAATTTT. It codes for CASSERRDRWNF. This chain joins TRBV2 and TRBJ2-3; maybe TRBD2 (6 bases). In germline, CDR1 is SNHLY, CDR2 FYNNEI. This CDR3 is 12 amino acids long.

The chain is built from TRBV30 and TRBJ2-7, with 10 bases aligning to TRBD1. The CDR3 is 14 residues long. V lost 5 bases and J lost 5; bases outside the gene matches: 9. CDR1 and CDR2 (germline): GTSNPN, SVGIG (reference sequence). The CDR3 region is CAWSGQGNLDEQYF. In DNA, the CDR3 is TGTGCCTGGTCGGGACAGGGGAATTTGGACGAGCAGTACTTC.

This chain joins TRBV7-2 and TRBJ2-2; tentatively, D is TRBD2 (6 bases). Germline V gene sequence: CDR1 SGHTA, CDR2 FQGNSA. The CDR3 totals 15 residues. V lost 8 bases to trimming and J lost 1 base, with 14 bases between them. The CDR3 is CASGVSSVNTGELFF. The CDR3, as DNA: TGTGCCAGCGGGGTGTCTAGCGTGAACACCGGGGAGCTGTTTTTT.

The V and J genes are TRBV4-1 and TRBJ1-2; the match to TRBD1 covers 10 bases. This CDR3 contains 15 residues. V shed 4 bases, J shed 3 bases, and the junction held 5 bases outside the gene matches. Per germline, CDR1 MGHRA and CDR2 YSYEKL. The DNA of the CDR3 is TGCGCCAGCAGCCTGACAGGGGGCACTGACTATGGCTACACCTTC. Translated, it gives CASSLTGGTDYGYTF.

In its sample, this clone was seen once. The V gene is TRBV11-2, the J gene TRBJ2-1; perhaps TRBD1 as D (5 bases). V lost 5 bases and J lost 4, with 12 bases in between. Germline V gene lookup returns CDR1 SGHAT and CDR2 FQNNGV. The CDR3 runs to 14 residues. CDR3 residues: CASSPLTGYNEQFF. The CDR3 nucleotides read TGTGCCAGCAGCCCGCTTACAGGATACAATGAGCAGTTCTTC.

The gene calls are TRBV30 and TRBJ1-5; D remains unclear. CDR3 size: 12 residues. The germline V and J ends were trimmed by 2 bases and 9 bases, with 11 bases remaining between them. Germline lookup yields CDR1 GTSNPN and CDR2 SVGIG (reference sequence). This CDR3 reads CAWSRSEGPQHF. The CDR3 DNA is TGTGCCTGGAGTAGGTCGGAGGGGCCCCAGCATTTT.

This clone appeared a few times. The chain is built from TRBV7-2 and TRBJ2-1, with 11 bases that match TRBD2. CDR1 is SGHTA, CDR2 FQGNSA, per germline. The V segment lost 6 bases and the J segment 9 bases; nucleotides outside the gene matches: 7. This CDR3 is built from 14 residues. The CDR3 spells CASRQTSGGVEQFF. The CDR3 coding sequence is TGTGCCAGCAGGCAAACTAGCGGGGGAGTTGAGCAGTTCTTC.

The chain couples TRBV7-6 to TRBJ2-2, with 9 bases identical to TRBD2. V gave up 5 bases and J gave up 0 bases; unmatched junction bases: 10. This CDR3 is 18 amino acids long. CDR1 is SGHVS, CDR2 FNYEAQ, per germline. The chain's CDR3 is CASSRGIAGATNTGELFF. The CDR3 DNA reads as TGTGCCAGCAGCCGCGGTATAGCGGGGGCAACGAACACCGGGGAGCTGTTTTTT.

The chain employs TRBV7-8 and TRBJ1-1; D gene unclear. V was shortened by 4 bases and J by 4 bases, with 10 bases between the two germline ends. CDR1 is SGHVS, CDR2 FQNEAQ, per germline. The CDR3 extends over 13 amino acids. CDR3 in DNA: TGTGCCAGCAGCTCAAATCTAGGCACTGAAGCTTTCTTT. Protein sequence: CASSSNLGTEAFF. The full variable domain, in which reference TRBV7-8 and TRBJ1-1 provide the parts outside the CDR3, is GAGVSQSPRYKVAKRGQDVALRCDPISGHVSLFWYQQALGQGPEFLTYFQNEAQLDKSGLPSDRFFAERPEGSVSTLKIQRTQQEDSAVYLCASSSNLGTEAFFGQGTRLTVV.

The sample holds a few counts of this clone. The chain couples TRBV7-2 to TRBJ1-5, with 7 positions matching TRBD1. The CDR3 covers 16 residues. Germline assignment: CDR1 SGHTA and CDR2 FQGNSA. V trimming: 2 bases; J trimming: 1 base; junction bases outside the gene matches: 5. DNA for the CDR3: TGTGCCAGCAGCTTAAACAGGGGTTTAAGCAATCAGCCCCAGCATTTT. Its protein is CASSLNRGLSNQPQHF.

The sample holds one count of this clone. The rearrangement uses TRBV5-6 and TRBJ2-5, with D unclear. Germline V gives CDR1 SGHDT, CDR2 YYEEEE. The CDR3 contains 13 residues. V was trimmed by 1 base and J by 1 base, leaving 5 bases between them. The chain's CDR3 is CASSLIVQETQYF. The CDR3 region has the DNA TGTGCCAGCAGCTTGATCGTCCAAGAGACCCAGTACTTC.

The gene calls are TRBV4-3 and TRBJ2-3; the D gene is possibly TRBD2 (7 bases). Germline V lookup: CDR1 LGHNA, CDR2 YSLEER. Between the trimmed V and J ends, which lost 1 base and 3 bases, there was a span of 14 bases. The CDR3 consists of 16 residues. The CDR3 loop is CASSQGVGGPTDTQYF. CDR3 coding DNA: TGCGCCAGCAGCCAAGGCGTGGGGGGGCCGACAGATACGCAGTATTTT.

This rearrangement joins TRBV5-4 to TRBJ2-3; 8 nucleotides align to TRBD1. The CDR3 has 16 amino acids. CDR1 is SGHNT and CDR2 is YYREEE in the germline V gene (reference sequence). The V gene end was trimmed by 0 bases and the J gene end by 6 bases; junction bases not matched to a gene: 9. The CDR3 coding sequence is TGTGCCAGCAGCTTGGCAGAGGCAGGGGGCGCCGATACGCAGTATTTT. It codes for CASSLAEAGGADTQYF.

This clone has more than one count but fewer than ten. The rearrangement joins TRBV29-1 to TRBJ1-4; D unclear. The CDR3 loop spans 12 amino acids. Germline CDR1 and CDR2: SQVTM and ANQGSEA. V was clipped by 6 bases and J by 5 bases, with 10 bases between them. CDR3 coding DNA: TGCAGCGTGGGCGGCCAGAATGAAAAACTGTTTTTT. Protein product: CSVGGQNEKLFF.

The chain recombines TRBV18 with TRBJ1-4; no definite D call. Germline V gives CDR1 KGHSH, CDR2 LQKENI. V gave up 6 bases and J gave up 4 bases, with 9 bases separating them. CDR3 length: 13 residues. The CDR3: CASSVGVNEKLFF. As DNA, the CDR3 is TGTGCCAGCTCGGTGGGAGTTAATGAAAAACTGTTTTTT.

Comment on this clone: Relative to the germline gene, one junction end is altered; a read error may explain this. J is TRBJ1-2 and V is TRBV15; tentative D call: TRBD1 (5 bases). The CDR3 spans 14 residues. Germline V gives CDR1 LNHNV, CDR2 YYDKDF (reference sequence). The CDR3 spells CATSRDHEDARANF. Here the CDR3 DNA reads TGTGCCACCAGCAGAGATCACGAAGACGCCAGGGCAAACTTC.

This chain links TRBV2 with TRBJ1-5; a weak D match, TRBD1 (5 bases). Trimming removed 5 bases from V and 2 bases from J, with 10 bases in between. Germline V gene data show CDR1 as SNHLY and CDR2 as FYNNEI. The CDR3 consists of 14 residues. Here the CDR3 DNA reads TGTGCCAGCAGTCAAATGACAGGCAATCAGCCCCAGCATTTT. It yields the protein CASSQMTGNQPQHF.

This CDR3 is CASSAEGRTDYGYTF. The CDR3 nucleotides are TGTGCCAGCAGCGCCGAGGGACGGACAGACTATGGCTACACCTTC. This chain connects TRBV9 to TRBJ1-2; D may be TRBD1 (6 bases). The CDR3 has 15 amino acids. Germline loops: CDR1 SGDLS, CDR2 YYNGEE. V was pared by 3 bases and J by 3 bases, with 15 bases between.

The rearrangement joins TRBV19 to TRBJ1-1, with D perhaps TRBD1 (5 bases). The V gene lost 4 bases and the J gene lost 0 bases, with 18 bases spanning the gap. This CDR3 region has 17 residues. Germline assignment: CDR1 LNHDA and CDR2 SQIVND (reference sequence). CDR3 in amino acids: CASSTSISGLMNTEAFF. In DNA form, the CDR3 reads TGTGCCAGTAGTACCTCAATCTCGGGACTTATGAACACTGAAGCTTTCTTT. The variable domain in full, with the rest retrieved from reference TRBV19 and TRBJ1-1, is DGGITQSPKYLFRKEGQNVTLSCEQNLNHDAMYWYRQDPGQGLRLIYYSQIVNDFQKGDIAEGYSVSREKKESFPLTVTSAQKNPTAFYLCASSTSISGLMNTEAFFGQGTRLTVV.

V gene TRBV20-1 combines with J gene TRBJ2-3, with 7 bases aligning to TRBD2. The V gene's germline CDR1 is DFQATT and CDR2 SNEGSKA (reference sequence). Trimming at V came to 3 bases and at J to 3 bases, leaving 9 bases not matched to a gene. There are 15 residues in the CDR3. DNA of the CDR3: TGCAGTGCTAGTCGCGGGGGATGGGGGACAGATACGCAGTATTTT. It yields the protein CSASRGGWGTDTQYF.

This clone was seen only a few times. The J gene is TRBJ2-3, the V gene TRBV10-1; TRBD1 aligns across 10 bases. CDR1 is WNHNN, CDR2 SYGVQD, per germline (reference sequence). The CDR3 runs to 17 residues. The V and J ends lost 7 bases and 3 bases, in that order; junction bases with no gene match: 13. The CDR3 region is CASTDGGTGARTDTQYF. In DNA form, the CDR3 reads TGCGCCAGCACCGACGGGGGGACAGGGGCCAGGACAGATACGCAGTATTTT.

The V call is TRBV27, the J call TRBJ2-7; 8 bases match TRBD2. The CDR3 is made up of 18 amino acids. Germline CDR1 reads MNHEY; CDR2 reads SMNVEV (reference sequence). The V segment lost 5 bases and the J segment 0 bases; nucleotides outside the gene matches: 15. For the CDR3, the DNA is TGTGCCAGCAGTCTCCACCGGGGGGCGGGGGGCCACTCCTACGAGCAGTACTTC. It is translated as CASSLHRGAGGHSYEQYF.

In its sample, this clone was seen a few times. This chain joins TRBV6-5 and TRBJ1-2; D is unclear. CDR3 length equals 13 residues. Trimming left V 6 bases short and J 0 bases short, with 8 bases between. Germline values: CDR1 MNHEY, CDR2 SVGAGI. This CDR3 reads CASSRAPNYGYTF. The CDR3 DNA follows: TGTGCCAGCAGCCGCGCCCCTAACTATGGCTACACCTTC.

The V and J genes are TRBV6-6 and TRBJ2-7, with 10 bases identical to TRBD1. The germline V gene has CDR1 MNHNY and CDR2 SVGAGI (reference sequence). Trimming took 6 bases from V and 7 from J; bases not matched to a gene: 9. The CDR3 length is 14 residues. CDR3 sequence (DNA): TGTGCCAGCAGCATGGGGACAGGGGTTTGGGAGCAGTACTTC. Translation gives CASSMGTGVWEQYF.